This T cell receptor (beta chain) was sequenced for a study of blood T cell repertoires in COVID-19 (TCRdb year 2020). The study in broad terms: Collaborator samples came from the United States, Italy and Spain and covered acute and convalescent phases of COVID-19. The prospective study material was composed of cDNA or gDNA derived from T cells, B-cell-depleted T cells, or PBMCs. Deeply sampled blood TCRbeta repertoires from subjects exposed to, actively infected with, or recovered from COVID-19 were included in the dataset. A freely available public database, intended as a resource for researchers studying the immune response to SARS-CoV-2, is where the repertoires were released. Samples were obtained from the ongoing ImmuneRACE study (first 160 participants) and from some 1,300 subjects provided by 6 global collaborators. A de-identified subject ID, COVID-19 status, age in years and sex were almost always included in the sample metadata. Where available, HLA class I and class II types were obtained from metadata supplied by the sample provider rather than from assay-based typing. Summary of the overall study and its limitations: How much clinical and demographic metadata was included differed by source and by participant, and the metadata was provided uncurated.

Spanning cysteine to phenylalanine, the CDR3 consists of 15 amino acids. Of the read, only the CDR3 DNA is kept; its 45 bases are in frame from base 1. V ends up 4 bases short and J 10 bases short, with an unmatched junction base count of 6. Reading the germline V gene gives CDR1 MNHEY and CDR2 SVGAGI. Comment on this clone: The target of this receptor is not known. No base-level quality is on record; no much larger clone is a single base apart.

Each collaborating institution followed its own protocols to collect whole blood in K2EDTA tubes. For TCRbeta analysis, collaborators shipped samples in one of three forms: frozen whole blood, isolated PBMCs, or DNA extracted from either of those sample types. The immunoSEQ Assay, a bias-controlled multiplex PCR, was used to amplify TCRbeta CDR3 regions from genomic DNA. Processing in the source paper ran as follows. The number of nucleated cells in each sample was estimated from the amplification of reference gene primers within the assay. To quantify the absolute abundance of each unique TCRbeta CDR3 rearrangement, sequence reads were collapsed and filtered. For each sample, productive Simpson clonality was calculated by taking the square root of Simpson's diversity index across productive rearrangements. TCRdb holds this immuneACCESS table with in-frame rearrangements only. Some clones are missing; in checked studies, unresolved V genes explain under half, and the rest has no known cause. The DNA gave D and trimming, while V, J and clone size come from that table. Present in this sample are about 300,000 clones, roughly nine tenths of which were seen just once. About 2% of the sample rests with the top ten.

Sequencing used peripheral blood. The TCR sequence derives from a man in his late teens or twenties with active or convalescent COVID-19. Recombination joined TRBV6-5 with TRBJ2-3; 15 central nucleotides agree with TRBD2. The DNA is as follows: TGTGCCAGCAGTTTAGGACTAGCGGGAGGGAGTTCGCAGTATTTT. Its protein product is CASSLGLAGGSSQYF.